This T cell receptor (beta chain) was sequenced for a study of blood T cell repertoires in COVID-19. The overall study: Acute and convalescent COVID-19 specimens originated in the United States, Italy and Spain. PBMCs, B-cell-depleted T cells, or T cells were the source of the cDNA or gDNA that made up the material.

In the original workflow: Cell counts per sample came from amplifying reference gene primers. The table came from immunoSEQ multiplex PCR; TCRdb's copy has only in-frame clones and leaves some out. V and J calls and clone size are as listed in that table; D and trimming were resolved from the DNA. The repertoire holds about 63,000 clones, with 76% as singletons. The CDR3 extends over 13 amino acids. CDR1 is MDHEN, CDR2 SYDVKM, per germline. The V segment lost 6 bases and the J segment 3 bases; nucleotides outside the gene matches: 1. The sequence derives from a woman over 75 with acute or convalescent COVID-19. The chain combines TRBV28 with TRBJ2-5; 10 positions agree with TRBD1. The source material was peripheral blood. Here the CDR3 DNA reads TGTGCCAGCAGGACAGGGGGCAAAGAGACCCAGTACTTC. This codes for CASRTGGKETQYF.